A selection of T cell receptor beta chains follows, all from one sample in a study of blood T cell repertoires in COVID-19. Clones were sequenced by immunoSEQ multiplex PCR, and TCRdb holds only the in-frame ones, with some missing. The sample contains roughly 150,000 clones, around four fifths of which appear only once. The sample was peripheral blood. The receptors come from a woman aged 80 or over with COVID-19, enrolled during active disease. The CDR3 runs from the conserved cysteine through the conserved F or W. D genes are given only for firm matches. Size tells how often a clone was seen (once, few, many) or the class of an expanded clone, and some rows leave it out.

-,-,TRBJ2-7,TRBV6-5,TGTGCCAGCAGTTACCGGGGGTCGGGGGACGAGCAGTACTTC,CASSYRGSGDEQYF
-,-,TRBJ2-2,TRBV10-3,TGTGCCATCAGGCCGGGACAAAACACCGGGGAGCTGTTTTTT,CAIRPGQNTGELFF
-,-,TRBJ2-1,TRBV18,TGTGCCAGCTCAGAGGGACAGGGCTATCTAGCGGGAGATGACAATGAGCAGTTCTTC,CASSEGQGYLAGDDNEQFF
TRBD2,-,TRBJ2-2,TRBV7-2,TGTGCCAGCACCCTCCGACGGGGGGCGAACACCGGGGAGCTGTTTTTT,CASTLRRGANTGELFF
-,-,TRBJ2-1,TRBV7-6,TGTGCCAGCAGCCTTCTACCTCCCGACAGTTTCAATGAGCAGTTCTTC,CASSLLPPDSFNEQFF
TRBD1,-,TRBJ2-3,TRBV18,TGTGCCAGCTCACCAGGGACAGGGGAGACAGATACGCAGTATTTT,CASSPGTGETDTQYF
TRBD1,-,TRBJ1-4,TRBV24-1,TGTGCCACCAGTGACTCCGGGACAGGGAACGAAAAACTGTTTTTT,CATSDSGTGNEKLFF
TRBD1,-,TRBJ1-1,TRBV10-3,TGTGCCATCAGCGGGACGGGACAGGTGCTCGAAGCTTTCTTT,CAISGTGQVLEAFF
-,once,TRBJ1-1,TRBV12-3/TRBV12-4,TGTGCCAGCAGTTTCTTGAACACTGAAGCTTTCTTT,CASSFLNTEAFF
-,-,TRBJ2-2,TRBV6-1,TGTGCCAGCAAAGTCCGAGGTTCCACCGGGGAGCTGTTTTTT,CASKVRGSTGELFF
-,-,TRBJ2-7,TRBV4-2,TGTGCCAGCAGGAGTGCACCCTCCTACGAGCAGTACTTC,CASRSAPSYEQYF
TRBD1,-,TRBJ2-5,TRBV5-1,TGCGCCAGCAGCTTGGAGGGGGCGCGTGAGACCCAGTACTTC,CASSLEGARETQYF
-,-,TRBJ1-5,TRBV7-2,TGTGCCAGCAACTGGGACAACTATGGCAATCAGCCCCAGCATTTT,CASNWDNYGNQPQHF
-,few,TRBJ1-1,TRBV7-2,TGTGCCAGCAGCTTCGCTTTTGGGGGCCCTGAAGCTTTCTTT,CASSFAFGGPEAFF
-,-,TRBJ2-1,TRBV4-1,TGCGCCAGCAGCAAGCCCGGGGGGGGACAGAGAAATGAGCAGTTCTTC,CASSKPGGGQRNEQFF
TRBD1,-,TRBJ2-7,TRBV10-3,TGTGCCATCGGCACCCCGGGACAGATGTCCGGCTACGAGCAGTACTTC,CAIGTPGQMSGYEQYF
TRBD2,-,TRBJ2-1,TRBV27,TGTGCCAGCAGTTCCGTAGCGGGAGTGAAAAATGAGCAGTTCTTC,CASSSVAGVKNEQFF
TRBD1,-,TRBJ2-3,TRBV10-3,TGTGCCATCAGTGGATACAGGGGGCGAGCAGATACGCAGTATTTT,CAISGYRGRADTQYF
TRBD1,few,TRBJ1-1,TRBV18,TGTGCCAGCTCCCTCACAGGGGGGGACACTGAAGCTTTCTTT,CASSLTGGDTEAFF
-,-,TRBJ1-2,TRBV2,TGTGCCAGCAGACCGGACAGCTATGGCTACACCTTC,CASRPDSYGYTF
TRBD1,-,TRBJ1-1,TRBV2,TGTGCCAGCAGAGACCCACCGACAGGGTTCACTGAAGCTTTCTTT,CASRDPPTGFTEAFF
TRBD1,-,TRBJ2-2,TRBV5-1,TGCGCCAGCAGCCGGGACAGCGCCACCGGGGAGCTGTTTTTT,CASSRDSATGELFF
-,-,TRBJ1-1,TRBV7-6,TGTGCCAGCAGCCCCCGCGGAGTAACCATGAACACTGAAGCTTTCTTT,CASSPRGVTMNTEAFF
TRBD1,-,TRBJ2-2,TRBV3-1/TRBV3-2,TGTGCCAGCAGCCTTCAGGGGGCCGGGGAGCTGTTTTTT,CASSLQGAGELFF
-,-,TRBJ1-1,TRBV6-5,TGTGCCAGCAGTTACGGCACAGGGTGGAACACTGAAGCTTTCTTT,CASSYGTGWNTEAFF
-,-,TRBJ1-2,TRBV10-2,TGCGCCAGCAGTGAGCGAGCAGGGTGGTATGGCTACACCTTC,CASSERAGWYGYTF
TRBD2,-,TRBJ2-1,TRBV6-6,TGTGCCAGCAGAAGGGTAGCGGGAGTCTACAATGAGCAGTTCTTC,CASRRVAGVYNEQFF
TRBD2,-,TRBJ2-1,TRBV7-7,TGTGCCAGCAGCCCCACCCTAGCGGGAGGCAATGAGCAGTTCTTC,CASSPTLAGGNEQFF
TRBD1,-,TRBJ1-2,TRBV12-3/TRBV12-4,TGTGCCAGCAGGGACAGGGGCTATGGCTACACCTTC,CASRDRGYGYTF
TRBD2,-,TRBJ2-1,TRBV28,TGTGCCAGCGGTCTCGCGGGAGGGCCAAAGGAGCAGTTCTTC,CASGLAGGPKEQFF